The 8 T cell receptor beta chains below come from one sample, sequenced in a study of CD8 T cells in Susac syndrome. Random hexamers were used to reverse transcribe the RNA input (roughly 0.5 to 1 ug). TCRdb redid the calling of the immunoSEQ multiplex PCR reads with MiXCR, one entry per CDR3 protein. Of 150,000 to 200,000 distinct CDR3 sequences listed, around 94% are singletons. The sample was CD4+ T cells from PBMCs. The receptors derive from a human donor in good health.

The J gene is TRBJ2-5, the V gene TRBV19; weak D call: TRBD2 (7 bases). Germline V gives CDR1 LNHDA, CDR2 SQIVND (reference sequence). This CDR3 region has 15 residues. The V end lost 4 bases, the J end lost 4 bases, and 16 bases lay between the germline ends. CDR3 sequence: CASSNWGGLGETQYF. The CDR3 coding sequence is TGTGCCAGTAGTAATTGGGGGGGCCTTGGAGAGACCCAGTACTTC.

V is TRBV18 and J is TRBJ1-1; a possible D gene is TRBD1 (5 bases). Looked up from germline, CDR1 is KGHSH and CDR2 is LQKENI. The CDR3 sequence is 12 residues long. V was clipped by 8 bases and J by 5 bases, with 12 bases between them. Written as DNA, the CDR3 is TGTGCCAGCGCCGGGGAGGGGACTGAAGCTTTCTTT. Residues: CASAGEGTEAFF.

CDR3 loop: CASSISRTRGNEQFF. The CDR3 region has the DNA TGTGCCAGTAGTATAAGCAGGACCAGGGGCAATGAGCAGTTCTTC. The chain is built from TRBV19 and TRBJ2-1; possible D gene TRBD1, 6 bases. Per germline, CDR1 LNHDA and CDR2 SQIVND (reference sequence). The CDR3 is made up of 15 amino acids. Deletions cut 2 bases from V and 6 bases from J, with 14 bases between.

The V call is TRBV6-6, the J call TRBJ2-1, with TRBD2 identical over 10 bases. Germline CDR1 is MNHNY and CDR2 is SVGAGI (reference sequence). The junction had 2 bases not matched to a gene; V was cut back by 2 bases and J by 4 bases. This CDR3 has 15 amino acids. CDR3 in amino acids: CASSYLAGVYNEQFF. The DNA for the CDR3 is TGTGCCAGCAGTTACCTAGCGGGGGTGTACAATGAGCAGTTCTTC.

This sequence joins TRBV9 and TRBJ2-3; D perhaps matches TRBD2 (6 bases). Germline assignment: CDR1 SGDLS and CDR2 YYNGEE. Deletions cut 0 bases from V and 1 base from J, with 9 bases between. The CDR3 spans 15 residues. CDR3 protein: CASSVGPGGTDTQYF. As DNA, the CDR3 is TGTGCCAGCAGCGTAGGGCCGGGGGGCACAGATACGCAGTATTTT.

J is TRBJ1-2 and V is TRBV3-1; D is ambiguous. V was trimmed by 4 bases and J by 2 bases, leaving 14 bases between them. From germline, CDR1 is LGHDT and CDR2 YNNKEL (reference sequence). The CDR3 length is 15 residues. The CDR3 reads CASSPAVDPNYGYTF. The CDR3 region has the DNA TGTGCCAGCAGCCCAGCAGTTGACCCCAACTATGGCTACACCTTC.

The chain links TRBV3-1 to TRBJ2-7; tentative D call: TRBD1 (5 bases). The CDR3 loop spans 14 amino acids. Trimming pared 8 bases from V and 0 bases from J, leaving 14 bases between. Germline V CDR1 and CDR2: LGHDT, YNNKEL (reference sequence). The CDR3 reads CASSNRGSSYEQYF. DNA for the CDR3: TGTGCCAGCTCAAATAGGGGCAGCTCCTACGAGCAGTACTTC.

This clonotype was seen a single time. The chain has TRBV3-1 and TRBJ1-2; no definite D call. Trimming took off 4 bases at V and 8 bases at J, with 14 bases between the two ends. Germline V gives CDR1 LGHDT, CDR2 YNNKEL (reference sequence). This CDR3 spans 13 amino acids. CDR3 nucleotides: TGTGCCAGCAGCCCCTCGGACCTGGGGGGCTACACCTTC. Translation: CASSPSDLGGYTF.